The 30 T cell receptor beta chains listed next were all sequenced from one sample in a study of CD8 T cells in Susac syndrome. It was with random hexamers that roughly 0.45 to 1 ug RNA was reverse transcribed. A single record per CDR3 protein comes from TCRdb applying MiXCR to the immunoSEQ multiplex PCR reads. This table has about 180,000 distinct CDR3 sequences, about 96% appearing once. Sequencing was done on a sample of CD4+ T cells from PBMCs. These TCRs come from a human donor with Susac syndrome.

The rearrangement joins TRBV9 to TRBJ1-6, with 9 bases identical to TRBD1. The V gene's germline CDR1 is SGDLS and CDR2 YYNGEE. Germline trimming cut 4 bases from V and 7 bases from J; bases unmatched to any gene: 3. The CDR3 extends over 14 amino acids. CDR3 bases: TGTGCCAGCAGCCCCGACAGGGGGAATTCACCCCTCCACTTT. This codes for CASSPDRGNSPLHF.

This clonotype was observed once. The rearrangement joins TRBV20-1 to TRBJ2-3; perhaps TRBD2 as D (6 bases). This CDR3 has 15 amino acids. CDR1 is DFQATT, CDR2 SNEGSKA, per germline (reference sequence). Trimming stripped 4 bases from V and 0 bases from J, with 14 bases between. The CDR3 DNA reads as TGCAGTGCTATCCCCCTAGCGCAGAGCACAGATACGCAGTATTTT. It yields the protein CSAIPLAQSTDTQYF.

The genes are TRBV18 and TRBJ2-1; 7 bases line up with TRBD1. V was clipped by 0 bases and J by 7 bases; unmatched bases: 9. Germline V gene lookup returns CDR1 KGHSH and CDR2 LQKENI. The CDR3 length is 16 residues. CDR3 in DNA: TGTGCCAGCTCACCACCGGGACAGTTAAGTACAAATGAGCAGTTCTTC. Translation gives CASSPPGQLSTNEQFF.

The J gene is TRBJ2-5, the V gene TRBV3-1; 7 bases map to TRBD2. The germline gives CDR1 LGHDT, CDR2 YNNKEL (reference sequence). The CDR3 is 13 residues long. V gave up 3 bases and J gave up 4 bases; unmatched junction bases: 2. CDR3 bases: TGTGCCAGCAGCCAGGGACTAACAGAGACCCAGTACTTC. It encodes CASSQGLTETQYF.

This clonotype was picked up one time. The chain is built from TRBV6-1 and TRBJ2-7; either TRBD1 or TRBD2 may fit D (5 bases each). V lost 0 bases and J 4 bases, leaving 13 bases between the germline ends. The CDR3 runs 15 residues. Germline V gene data show CDR1 as MNHNS and CDR2 as SASEGT. The CDR3 DNA is TGTGCCAGCAGTGAAGCCCGAGGGGATCAGTACGAGCAGTACTTC. Its translation: CASSEARGDQYEQYF.

A remark on this clonotype: An end of the junction differs from the germline gene, which may be a read error. The CDR3 loop reads CATSRDGEYEQHF. CDR3 DNA sequence: TGTGCCACCAGCAGAGATGGAGAGTACGAGCAGCACTTC. The chain couples TRBV15 to TRBJ2-7, with D unclear. CDR1 LNHNV and CDR2 YYDKDF come from the germline V gene (reference sequence). The CDR3 length is 13 residues.

The rearrangement joins TRBV30 to TRBJ2-1, with D tentatively TRBD2 (6 bases). Trimming shortened V by 2 bases and J by 0 bases, and 8 bases separated the two germline ends. Germline V gene sequence: CDR1 GTSNPN, CDR2 SVGIG (reference sequence). This CDR3 has 14 residues. CDR3 residues: CAWSIGGSYNEQFF. In nucleotides, the CDR3 is TGTGCCTGGAGTATCGGGGGCTCCTACAATGAGCAGTTCTTC.

The rearrangement uses TRBV2 and TRBJ2-7; TRBD1 might be the D (6 bases). CDR3 length: 14 residues. Trimming stripped 5 bases from V and 0 bases from J, with 11 bases between. The V gene's germline CDR1 is SNHLY and CDR2 FYNNEI. CDR3 amino acids: CASSRQGSSYEQYV. CDR3 in DNA: TGTGCCAGCAGTAGGCAGGGGAGCTCCTACGAGCAGTACGTC.

V and J are TRBV4-1 and TRBJ2-2; 13 positions agree with TRBD2. Germline lookup yields CDR1 MGHRA and CDR2 YSYEKL. This CDR3 contains 18 residues. Germline trimming cut 4 bases from V and 5 bases from J; bases unmatched to any gene: 10. The CDR3 coding sequence is TGCGCCAGCAGCCGCATTACTAGCGGGGGGGTTGGGACCGGGGAGCTGTTTTTT. Translating it yields CASSRITSGGVGTGELFF.

With regard to this clonotype: One end of the junction is discordant with germline, which a read error may explain. The V and J genes are TRBV30 and TRBJ1-1; maybe TRBD1 (6 bases). CDR3 length: 13 residues. Germline V gene sequence: CDR1 GTSNPN, CDR2 SVGIG (reference sequence). The CDR3 here is CAWSEQWDTETFF. The CDR3 DNA reads TGTGCCTGGAGTGAACAATGGGACACTGAAACTTTCTTT.

This clonotype occurred once. The CDR3 DNA reads TGTGCCAGCAGTTTACGCCCCGCCGTTGGGTTGCATACGCAGTATTTT. It yields the protein CASSLRPAVGLHTQYF. V and J are TRBV28 and TRBJ2-3; D call uncertain. The CDR3 runs to 16 residues. Looked up from germline, CDR1 is MDHEN and CDR2 is SYDVKM. V lost 2 bases and J 7 bases, leaving 19 bases between the germline ends.

This chain connects TRBV7-2 to TRBJ2-5; TRBD2 agrees at 9 bases. The CDR3 is made up of 14 amino acids. Germline assignment: CDR1 SGHTA and CDR2 FQGNSA. V trimming: 4 bases; J trimming: 5 bases; junction bases outside the gene matches: 5. CDR3 coding DNA: TGTGCCAGCAGCTACGGGACTAGCTGGGAGACCCAGTACTTC. This translates into CASSYGTSWETQYF.

The rearrangement links TRBV9 to TRBJ1-2, with D possibly TRBD1 on 5 matching bases. Trimming took 2 bases from V and 5 from J, leaving 10 bases between them. The CDR3 is 13 residues long. The germline CDR1 and CDR2 sequences are SGDLS and YYNGEE. CDR3 in amino acids: CASSVGRDYGYTF. Here the CDR3 DNA reads TGTGCCAGCAGCGTGGGCAGGGATTATGGCTACACCTTC.

The chain carries TRBV28 and TRBJ1-6; 9 nucleotides align to TRBD1. Trimming took 8 bases from V and 8 from J; bases not matched to a gene: 7. CDR3 length: 14 amino acids. Germline CDR1 reads MDHEN; CDR2 reads SYDVKM. The CDR3 loop is CASSRTGDYSPLHF. The DNA for the CDR3 is TGTGCCAGCTCGAGGACAGGGGACTATTCACCCCTCCACTTT.

This chain uses TRBV7-9 with TRBJ2-2, with a tentative D call TRBD2 (6 bases). V was clipped by 3 bases and J by 3 bases, with 11 bases between them. The CDR3 is 15 residues long. CDR1 is SEHNR, CDR2 FQNEAQ, per germline (reference sequence). The CDR3 loop reads CASSFRERDTGELFF. CDR3 nucleotides: TGTGCCAGCAGCTTTCGGGAGCGGGACACCGGGGAGCTGTTTTTT.

The rearrangement joins TRBV7-2 to TRBJ2-7, with 11 bases fitting TRBD2. The V gene's germline CDR1 is SGHTA and CDR2 FQGNSA. The CDR3 length is 18 residues. V was pared by 4 bases and J by 4 bases, with 15 bases of the junction left unmatched. CDR3 in DNA: TGTGCCAGCAGCTATAACCCAGGAGGACTAGCGGGTAGTTACGAGCAGTACTTC. Its translation: CASSYNPGGLAGSYEQYF. Filled out from reference TRBV7-2 and TRBJ2-7, the complete variable domain reads GAGVSQSPSNKVTEKGKDVELRCDPISGHTALYWYRQSLGQGLEFLIYFQGNSAPDKSGLPSDRFSAERTGGSVSTLTIQRTQQEDSAVYLCASSYNPGGLAGSYEQYFGPGTRLTVT.

The rearrangement joins TRBV29-1 to TRBJ1-2; D gene ambiguous. Trimming cost V 5 bases and J 4 bases, with 11 bases left between them. The CDR3 loop spans 12 amino acids. From germline, CDR1 is SQVTM and CDR2 ANQGSEA. The CDR3 protein is CSVREGGYGYTF. CDR3 DNA: TGCAGCGTTCGGGAGGGTGGCTATGGCTACACCTTC.

This clonotype was seen just once. The rearrangement links TRBV6-2 or TRBV6-3 to TRBJ2-7; TRBD2 is a possible D gene (6 bases). Between the trimmed V and J ends, which lost 4 bases and 5 bases, there was a span of 12 bases. Germline values: CDR1 MNHEY, CDR2 SVGEGT. The CDR3 length is 13 residues. For the CDR3, the DNA is TGTGCCAGCAGTTGGCGGGAATTGGACGAGCAGTACTTC. This translates into CASSWRELDEQYF.

The chain carries TRBV20-1 and TRBJ2-7; 10 bases are shared with TRBD1. CDR1 is DFQATT, CDR2 SNEGSKA, per germline (reference sequence). V lost 4 bases to trimming and J lost 7 bases; unmatched junction nucleotides: 10. CDR3 size: 14 residues. The CDR3 DNA follows: TGCAGTGCTACCCGACAGGGGGCGATGGGGGAGCAGTACTTC. This encodes CSATRQGAMGEQYF.

The chain employs TRBV7-9 and TRBJ1-1; TRBD1 agrees at 7 bases. With V trimmed by 6 bases and J by 0 bases, 4 bases remained unmatched. Per the germline V gene, CDR1 is SEHNR and CDR2 is FQNEAQ (reference sequence). The CDR3 runs 14 residues. The CDR3 here is CASRPGTVNTEAFF. In nucleotides, the CDR3 is TGTGCCAGCAGACCCGGGACAGTGAACACTGAAGCTTTCTTT.

This chain connects TRBV12-3 or TRBV12-4 to TRBJ2-1; 11 positions match TRBD2. The ends lost 7 bases at V and 9 bases at J; junction bases unmatched: 5. This CDR3 contains 13 residues. The CDR3 loop is CASTLAGDGEQFF. The CDR3 DNA sequence: TGTGCCAGCACACTAGCGGGAGATGGTGAGCAGTTCTTC.

This clonotype was seen only once. The J gene is TRBJ2-7, the V gene TRBV30, with a weak D call TRBD2 (5 bases). Deletions cut 1 base from V and 6 bases from J, with 10 bases between. Germline V lookup: CDR1 GTSNPN, CDR2 SVGIG (reference sequence). This CDR3 is 12 amino acids long. The CDR3 nucleotides are TGTGCCTGGAGTGGCAGCGGTATCGAGCAGTACTTC. Encoded protein: CAWSGSGIEQYF.

V is TRBV20-1 and J is TRBJ2-5; perhaps TRBD2 as D (5 bases). CDR1 and CDR2 (germline): DFQATT, SNEGSKA (reference sequence). The CDR3 consists of 14 residues. The CDR3 region is CSLQRRLDVKTQYF. The CDR3 DNA reads as TGCAGCCTTCAGAGGAGGCTAGATGTGAAGACCCAGTACTTC.

The genes are TRBV3-1 and TRBJ2-5; a weak D match, TRBD2 (6 bases). Germline CDR1 and CDR2: LGHDT and YNNKEL (reference sequence). The CDR3 consists of 15 residues. Trimming took 4 bases from V and 5 from J, leaving 17 bases between them. The CDR3 is CASSPPGRSGETQYF. CDR3 nucleotides: TGTGCCAGCAGCCCCCCTGGGAGGTCCGGGGAGACCCAGTACTTC.

The chain is built from TRBV20-1 and TRBJ1-2, with D unresolved. V was shortened by 3 bases and J by 2 bases, with 10 bases between the two germline ends. The CDR3 consists of 13 residues. Germline V CDR1 and CDR2: DFQATT, SNEGSKA (reference sequence). DNA for the CDR3: TGCAGTGCTAGTCAGGCCGGGAACTATGGCTACACCTTC. Residues: CSASQAGNYGYTF.

The J gene is TRBJ2-5, the V gene TRBV25-1; D tentatively fits TRBD1 or TRBD2 (6 bases each). CDR3 length: 13 residues. Germline-derived CDR1 and CDR2 are MGHDK and SYGVNS. V was cut by 6 bases and J by 2 bases, with 10 bases left in between. The CDR3 DNA is TGTGCCAGCAGCCAAGGGGGGCAAGAGACCCAGTACTTC. It translates to CASSQGGQETQYF.

The CDR3 sequence is CASSQGAVGTEAFF. The CDR3 coding sequence is TGCGCCAGCAGCCAAGGCGCCGTTGGCACTGAAGCTTTCTTT. This sequence joins TRBV4-3 and TRBJ1-1; D unresolved. Trimming removed 1 base from V and 4 bases from J, with 10 bases in between. The length of the CDR3 is 14 residues. CDR1 and CDR2 from the germline V gene are LGHNA and YSLEER.

The gene calls are TRBV29-1 and TRBJ1-1; 10 nucleotides line up with TRBD1. Germline values: CDR1 SQVTM, CDR2 ANQGSEA. This CDR3 has 14 residues. Trimming at V came to 5 bases and at J to 4 bases, leaving 7 bases not matched to a gene. CDR3 sequence reads: CSVWRGQGTTEAFF. The CDR3 coding sequence is TGCAGCGTTTGGCGGGGACAGGGGACCACTGAAGCTTTCTTT.

The rearrangement links TRBV7-9 to TRBJ2-1; D remains unclear. CDR3 size: 14 residues. Germline CDR1 and CDR2: SEHNR and FQNEAQ (reference sequence). The ends were cut back, 3 bases at V and 10 bases at J, with 16 bases in the middle. CDR3 DNA: TGTGCCAGCAGCTTTACATCGTTTGGCGCCGAGCAGTTCTTC. It specifies CASSFTSFGAEQFF.

The chain is built from TRBV7-9 and TRBJ2-7; 9 bases line up with TRBD1. J was trimmed by 2 bases and V by 4 bases; bases with no gene match: 6. The CDR3 runs 15 residues. Per the germline V gene, CDR1 is SEHNR and CDR2 is FQNEAQ (reference sequence). Here the CDR3 DNA reads TGTGCCAGCAGCTCCGGACAGGGGCTTGCCTACGAGCAGTACGTC. Encoded protein: CASSSGQGLAYEQYV.